This TCR beta chain was profiled in a study of PD-1 blockade in mismatch repair-deficient tumors. Study-level background: Patients had eleven to twelve mismatch repair-deficient cancer types, all previously treated and progressing. Points from the study as a whole: Tumor-resident clones, often undetectable pretreatment in blood, expanded then contracted after pembrolizumab.

All patients were mismatch repair deficient, assessed by either PCR or immunohistochemistry. The data were produced by immunoSEQ multiplex PCR, yet TCRdb's version contains in-frame clones alone and is incomplete. This sample yields around 110,000 clones, of which 70% to 80% are seen a single time; less than 5.5% belongs to the top ten. Germline CDR1 reads SGHTA; CDR2 reads FQGNSA. With 6 bases clipped from V and 1 base from J, the junction kept 6 bases outside the gene matches. CDR3 length: 16 residues. This clone was observed a handful of times. Its antigen is unknown. The material was peripheral blood, obtained roughly 13 months after starting pembrolizumab. The clonotype originates from an adult with mismatch repair-deficient cancer. This sequence joins TRBV7-2 and TRBJ1-4; TRBD1 agrees at 9 bases. This CDR3 reads CASSPQGARTNEKLFF. CDR3 in DNA: TGTGCCAGCAGTCCACAGGGGGCGCGAACTAATGAAAAACTGTTTTTT.